A single T cell receptor beta chain is shown here with its context. Its antigen is still unknown. This record comes from a study of T cells after posttransplantation cyclophosphamide. Libraries were prepared by immunoSEQ multiplex PCR; TCRdb keeps only in-frame clonotypes and omits some of them. Here the sample spans more than 20,000 clones, 89% being singletons. Study-wide points: Tissue-infiltrating T cells from skin or gut overlapped little with blood T cells.

Methotrexate plus calcineurin inhibitor accompanied controls' myeloablative marrow transplants; sampling was 1 year later. V dropped 6 bases and J dropped 3 bases, with 8 bases sitting between them. The CDR3 runs to 12 residues. Germline V gene sequence: CDR1 MNHNS, CDR2 SASEGT. The rearrangement uses TRBV6-1 and TRBJ2-5; no reliable D call. This receptor was taken from a female patient aged 45-60 years who received an allogeneic stem cell transplant from an unrelated donor, was CMV-positive, and had chronic GVHD only. Certain T cells may be donor cells from the graft. The material sequenced was PBMCs, taken after an allogeneic stem cell transplant with a calcineurin inhibitor and methotrexate. CDR3 residues: CASSPPEETQYF. The CDR3 DNA is TGTGCCAGCAGCCCTCCCGAAGAGACCCAGTACTTC.